Below, 17 T cell receptor beta chains from the same sample are listed, as sequenced in a study of cytomegalovirus exposure and HLA in healthy donors. A multiplex PCR was run with 60 Vbeta primers and 13 Jbeta primers. The repertoire was sequenced with immunoSEQ multiplex PCR; TCRdb's copy has only in-frame clones and lacks some. The sample holds roughly 190,000 clones, around two thirds seen once. Sequenced sample: PBMCs. These TCRs come from a man in his forties or fifties in good health and CMV-seronegative.

This clone has just a few counts. CDR3 in amino acids: CASSVGALSGNTIYF. CDR3 nucleotides: TGTGCCAGCAGTGTAGGGGCCTTATCTGGAAACACCATATATTTT. The gene calls are TRBV2 and TRBJ1-3, with TRBD1 as a possible D gene (5 bases). V was cut by 4 bases and J by 1 base, with 11 bases left in between. Germline V lookup: CDR1 SNHLY, CDR2 FYNNEI. This CDR3 has 15 residues.

The chain links TRBV30 to TRBJ2-2, with 12 positions matching TRBD2. The CDR3 runs 15 residues. The trim removed 8 bases at V and 2 bases at J, leaving 6 bases unmatched. The V gene's germline CDR1 is GTSNPN and CDR2 SVGIG (reference sequence). The DNA of the CDR3 is TGTGCCCGTTCTAGCGGGGGGGCTAACACCGGGGAGCTGTTTTTT. The encoded protein is CARSSGGANTGELFF.

The chain recombines TRBV18 with TRBJ2-3, with a tentative D call TRBD2 (5 bases). CDR1 is KGHSH and CDR2 is LQKENI in the germline V gene. The CDR3 loop spans 14 amino acids. Between the trimmed V and J ends, which lost 5 bases and 0 bases, there was a span of 9 bases. The CDR3 reads CASSTGISTDTQYF. CDR3 in DNA: TGTGCCAGCTCAACCGGGATTAGCACAGATACGCAGTATTTT.

The chain recombines TRBV6-5 with TRBJ2-2, with a weak D call TRBD2 (5 bases). CDR3 length: 13 amino acids. Germline CDR1 reads MNHEY; CDR2 reads SVGAGI. V was cut by 10 bases and J by 7 bases, with 16 bases left in between. As DNA, the CDR3 is TGTGCCACCCAACGGGATTCGTACGGGGAGCTGTTTTTT. Protein product: CATQRDSYGELFF.

The chain employs TRBV19 and TRBJ1-6; D is perhaps TRBD1 (5 bases). The CDR3 is made up of 14 amino acids. The V and J ends lost 7 bases and 3 bases respectively, with 10 bases between them. Looked up from germline, CDR1 is LNHDA and CDR2 is SQIVND (reference sequence). The CDR3 DNA reads as TGTGCCAGTAATCCCGGGGGCTATAATTCACCCCTCCACTTT. Translation gives CASNPGGYNSPLHF.

This rearrangement joins TRBV6-5 to TRBJ1-1; D is possibly TRBD1 (6 bases). The germline V and J ends were trimmed by 7 bases and 0 bases, with 12 bases remaining between them. CDR1 MNHEY and CDR2 SVGAGI come from the germline V gene. This CDR3 comprises 14 residues. CDR3 loop: CASKKGHLNTEAFF. In nucleotides, the CDR3 is TGTGCCAGCAAAAAGGGACACCTGAACACTGAAGCTTTCTTT.

V usage is TRBV11-3 and J usage is TRBJ2-3; 11 nucleotides align to TRBD1. The length of the CDR3 is 15 residues. The junction had 4 bases not matched to a gene; V was cut back by 3 bases and J by 5 bases. The germline gives CDR1 SGHNT, CDR2 YENEEA. The CDR3 region has the DNA TGTGCCAGCAGCTTGGGGGGGACAGGGGGAGATACGCAGTATTTT. Amino acid sequence: CASSLGGTGGDTQYF. Combining the CDR3 with reference TRBV11-3 and TRBJ2-3 gives the whole variable domain EAGVVQSPRYKIIEKKQPVAFWCNPISGHNTLYWYLQNLGQGPELLIRYENEEAVDDSQLPKDRFSAERLKGVDSTLKIQPAELGDSAVYLCASSLGGTGGDTQYFGPGTRLTVL.

V is TRBV2 and J is TRBJ2-1, with 9 nucleotides matching TRBD2. V was clipped by 5 bases and J by 8 bases; unmatched bases: 4. Germline V gene data show CDR1 as SNHLY and CDR2 as FYNNEI. The CDR3 is 13 residues long. The CDR3 here is CASSPIAGDEQFF. In DNA form, the CDR3 reads TGTGCCAGCAGTCCGATAGCGGGGGATGAGCAGTTCTTC.

CDR3 coding DNA: TGTGCCTGGAGTGTACAGGGGGATAATCAGCCCCAGCATTTT. Translated: CAWSVQGDNQPQHF. The chain uses TRBV30 and TRBJ1-5; 8 nucleotides match TRBD1. The CDR3 is 14 residues long. The germline CDR1 and CDR2 sequences are GTSNPN and SVGIG (reference sequence). With V trimmed by 0 bases and J by 4 bases, 2 bases remained unmatched.

This clone was seen more than once but under ten times. CDR3: CASSPRGQGYLTDTQYF. The CDR3 region has the DNA TGTGCCAGCAGTCCACGTGGACAGGGGTATTTGACAGATACGCAGTATTTT. This chain links TRBV28 with TRBJ2-3; 9 nucleotides line up with TRBD1. The CDR3 is made up of 17 amino acids. Germline V gene sequence: CDR1 MDHEN, CDR2 SYDVKM. V was clipped by 5 bases and J by 3 bases; unmatched bases: 12.

The gene calls are TRBV19 and TRBJ2-7, with a possible D match to TRBD1 (5 bases). CDR3 length: 15 amino acids. The V gene's germline CDR1 is LNHDA and CDR2 SQIVND (reference sequence). V gave up 0 bases and J gave up 6 bases, with 15 bases separating them. CDR3 DNA sequence: TGTGCCAGTAGTATAGATGGGGCCAGTCGACTCGAGCAGTACTTC. Protein: CASSIDGASRLEQYF.

The genes are TRBV5-1 and TRBJ2-3; D not certain. Per germline, CDR1 SGHRS and CDR2 YFSETQ. Trimming pared 2 bases from V and 0 bases from J, leaving 7 bases between. CDR3 length equals 14 residues. CDR3 nucleotides: TGCGCCAGCAGCTTTGCGGCTAGCACAGATACGCAGTATTTT. Translated, it gives CASSFAASTDTQYF.

This clone was observed a single time. The missing conserved phenylalanine or tryptophan at the end of this CDR3 makes a read error likely. This chain connects TRBV28 to TRBJ1-2, with 7 bases lining up with TRBD1. The CDR3 runs to 15 residues. The trim removed 6 bases at V and 8 bases at J, leaving 15 bases unmatched. Germline V gene sequence: CDR1 MDHEN, CDR2 SYDVKM. The chain's CDR3 is CASSLPDRRASGYTL. CDR3 DNA: TGTGCCAGCAGCCTCCCGGACAGGCGCGCTTCAGGCTACACCCTC.

The chain is built from TRBV25-1 and TRBJ2-2, with TRBD1 matching 10 bases. The CDR3 contains 16 residues. The V gene's germline CDR1 is MGHDK and CDR2 SYGVNS. The V and J ends lost 5 bases and 6 bases, in that order; junction bases with no gene match: 9. CDR3 amino acids: CASSRGTGAVAGELFF. CDR3 nucleotide sequence: TGTGCCAGCAGTAGAGGGACAGGGGCGGTCGCCGGGGAGCTGTTTTTT.

The V and J genes are TRBV25-1 and TRBJ2-5; possibly TRBD2 for D (5 bases). This CDR3 is built from 13 residues. Germline CDR1 reads MGHDK; CDR2 reads SYGVNS. Trimming cost V 5 bases and J 5 bases, with 12 bases left between them. CDR3 bases: TGTGCCAGCAGTAGGACCTCGGGGGAGACCCAGTACTTC. It encodes CASSRTSGETQYF.

The chain combines TRBV5-6 with TRBJ2-3; 13 nucleotides agree with TRBD2. V dropped 0 bases and J dropped 4; count of bases not matched to a gene: 8. Germline V CDR1 and CDR2: SGHDT, YYEEEE. This CDR3 has 18 residues. CDR3 region: CASSLGTSGSGWADTQYF. The CDR3 nucleotides are TGTGCCAGCAGCTTGGGGACTAGCGGGAGCGGGTGGGCAGATACGCAGTATTTT.

The genes are TRBV2 and TRBJ1-2; the D gene is possibly TRBD1 (6 bases). The CDR3 consists of 17 residues. V shed 5 bases and J shed 6 bases, with 25 bases lying between them. Germline loops: CDR1 SNHLY, CDR2 FYNNEI. As DNA, the CDR3 is TGTGCCAGCAGTCCCTCAGGGGACCCATCTACGCAAAATGGCTACACCTTC. Residues: CASSPSGDPSTQNGYTF.